A selection of T cell receptor beta chains follows, all from one sample in a study of blood T cell repertoires in COVID-19. The repertoire was sequenced with immunoSEQ multiplex PCR; TCRdb's copy has only in-frame clones and lacks some. The sample lists under 300,000 clones; roughly 79% were seen once. The sample consisted of peripheral blood. These TCRs come from an older woman with active or convalescent COVID-19. CDR3s include the opening cysteine and the closing phenylalanine or tryptophan. The D gene is left open where the match is weak. Some rows have no size entry. The others give once, few or many, or a class for an expanded clone.

size,D,V,J,CDR3,DNA
-,-,TRBV12-5,TRBJ2-6,CASVPTLGTGANVLTF,TGTGCTAGTGTCCCCACTCTTGGGACAGGGGCCAACGTCCTGACTTTC
-,TRBD1,TRBV6-5,TRBJ2-4,CASWDRVAKNIQYF,TGTGCCAGCTGGGACAGGGTAGCCAAAAACATTCAGTACTTC
once,-,TRBV27,TRBJ1-4,CASSFSQGTEKLFF,TGTGCCAGCAGTTTTTCCCAGGGGACCGAAAAACTGTTTTTT
-,-,TRBV3-1/TRBV3-2,TRBJ1-3,CASSQGRGAGNTIYF,TGTGCCAGCAGCCAAGGGCGCGGGGCTGGAAACACCATATATTTT
-,TRBD1,TRBV7-8,TRBJ2-5,CASSYSGQGATQYF,TGTGCCAGCAGCTATTCGGGACAGGGGGCAACCCAGTACTTC
-,-,TRBV18,TRBJ2-3,CASSPGGASTDTQYF,TGTGCCAGCTCACCGGGCGGGGCGAGCACAGATACGCAGTATTTT
-,-,TRBV2,TRBJ2-1,CASSEETLAKYFF,TGTGCCAGCAGTGAGGAGACGCTGGCCAAGTATTTCTTC
once,-,TRBV5-6,TRBJ2-7,CASSLELEGWQYF,TGTGCCAGCAGCTTGGAGCTTGAGGGATGGCAGTACTTC
few,TRBD2,TRBV4-3,TRBJ2-7,CASSQAPVRSGGPPGEQYF,TGCGCCAGCAGCCAAGCCCCTGTTCGTAGCGGGGGGCCGCCTGGCGAGCAGTACTTC
few,-,TRBV18,TRBJ2-7,CASSLLYEQYF,TGTGCCAGCTCTCTCCTCTACGAGCAGTACTTC
-,TRBD1,TRBV12-5,TRBJ1-5,CASGLVLGTGVRWTNQPQHF,TGTGCTAGTGGTTTGGTACTTGGGACAGGGGTGCGGTGGACCAATCAGCCCCAGCATTTT
few,-,TRBV24-1,TRBJ1-6,CAPRQFGHLANSPLHF,TGTGCCCCGAGACAGTTTGGTCACTTGGCTAATTCACCCCTCCACTTT
-,-,TRBV6-6,TRBJ2-7,CASSYSMGGQEQYF,TGTGCCAGCAGTTACTCGATGGGGGGTCAAGAGCAGTACTTC
-,TRBD1,TRBV9,TRBJ2-1,CASSDRGSSYNEQFF,TGTGCCAGCAGCGACAGGGGAAGCTCCTACAATGAGCAGTTCTTC
-,-,TRBV5-1,TRBJ2-1,CASSLDQGRGYEQFF,TGCGCCAGCAGCTTGGACCAGGGCCGAGGATACGAGCAGTTCTTC
-,TRBD2,TRBV9,TRBJ2-2,CASSVRTSGGLTGELFF,TGTGCCAGCAGCGTTCGGACTAGCGGGGGGTTAACCGGGGAGCTGTTTTTT
-,TRBD1,TRBV9,TRBJ1-1,CASSANRQGADTEAFF,TGTGCCAGCAGCGCGAACAGACAGGGGGCGGACACTGAAGCTTTCTTT
-,-,TRBV19,TRBJ1-1,CASSTSLRGNTEAFF,TGTGCCAGTAGTACCTCCCTCAGGGGAAACACTGAAGCTTTCTTT
-,TRBD2,TRBV27,TRBJ2-1,CASSEGGGALYNEQFF,TGTGCCAGCAGCGAAGGCGGGGGGGCCTTATACAATGAGCAGTTCTTC
-,-,TRBV7-9,TRBJ2-3,CASSLVKAVDTQYF,TGTGCCAGCAGCTTAGTCAAAGCCGTGGATACGCAGTATTTT
-,-,TRBV7-8,TRBJ1-3,CASSPYLADSGNTIYF,TGTGCCAGCAGCCCTTATCTGGCAGACTCTGGAAACACCATATATTTT
few,TRBD2,TRBV5-4,TRBJ2-1,CASSAGTSGPQLEQFF,TGTGCCAGCAGCGCCGGGACTAGCGGCCCACAGTTGGAGCAGTTCTTC
-,-,TRBV7-9,TRBJ2-5,CASTFPAETQYF,TGTGCCAGCACTTTCCCTGCGGAGACCCAGTACTTC
-,TRBD1,TRBV7-3,TRBJ1-1,CASSLVGGHTEAFF,TGTGCCAGCAGCTTGGTAGGGGGCCACACTGAAGCTTTCTTT
-,-,TRBV4-2,TRBJ2-5,CASSQAGSQETQYF,TGTGCCAGCAGCCAAGCAGGGTCCCAAGAGACCCAGTACTTC
-,TRBD2,TRBV6-2/TRBV6-3,TRBJ2-7,CASSPQWGGYEQYF,TGTGCCAGCAGCCCGCAATGGGGGGGCTACGAGCAGTACTTC
few,-,TRBV7-2,TRBJ1-1,CASSLGYNLNTEAFF,TGTGCCAGCAGCTTAGGTTACAATTTGAACACTGAAGCTTTCTTT
-,TRBD2,TRBV27,TRBJ2-5,CASSLSAGAGGGETQYF,TGTGCCAGCAGTTTATCGGCCGGGGCTGGGGGGGGTGAGACCCAGTACTTC
-,TRBD2,TRBV7-2,TRBJ2-7,CASSLALAGYEQYF,TGTGCCAGCAGCCTGGCCCTAGCGGGGTACGAGCAGTACTTC
-,-,TRBV7-9,TRBJ2-7,CASRSTGPGYEQYF,TGTGCCAGCAGGTCCACAGGGCCGGGATACGAGCAGTACTTC
-,-,TRBV2,TRBJ1-4,CASSEAQGSGEKLFF,TGTGCCAGCAGTGAAGCTCAGGGCTCCGGTGAAAAACTGTTTTTT
-,-,TRBV27,TRBJ1-6,CASGYRTGLGDSPLHF,TGTGCCAGCGGGTATAGAACAGGGCTAGGGGATTCACCCCTCCACTTT
-,TRBD2,TRBV5-4,TRBJ2-1,CASSLQWTSDGQFF,TGTGCCAGCAGCCTTCAATGGACTAGCGACGGGCAGTTCTTC
-,-,TRBV30,TRBJ1-2,CAWSVLPFGSEGGYTF,TGTGCCTGGAGTGTACTCCCCTTCGGTTCTGAGGGCGGCTACACCTTC
-,-,TRBV7-3,TRBJ2-1,CASSLTSSRVGHNEQFF,TGTGCCAGCAGCTTAACTTCCAGCAGGGTTGGACACAATGAGCAGTTCTTC
-,TRBD1,TRBV30,TRBJ2-7,CAWSGRTGGHYEQYF,TGTGCCTGGAGCGGTAGGACAGGGGGACACTACGAGCAGTACTTC
-,-,TRBV28,TRBJ1-6,CASSPPRTVDNSPLHF,TGTGCCAGCAGCCCGCCCCGGACAGTCGATAATTCACCCCTCCACTTT
-,-,TRBV6-5,TRBJ2-5,CASSREGGETQYF,TGTGCCAGCAGTCGCGAAGGGGGAGAGACCCAGTACTTC
-,-,TRBV6-5,TRBJ1-2,CASTPRHGGGYTF,TGTGCCAGCACCCCAAGGCACGGGGGTGGCTACACCTTC
-,-,TRBV9,TRBJ1-2,CASSVGATFYGYTF,TGTGCCAGCAGCGTAGGGGCCACCTTCTATGGCTACACCTTC
-,-,TRBV5-4,TRBJ2-3,CASSLSQGTDTQYF,TGTGCCAGCAGCTTGAGTCAGGGGACAGATACGCAGTATTTT
-,-,TRBV11-3,TRBJ2-1,CASSLTGPLKQFF,TGTGCCAGCAGCTTGACAGGTCCCCTAAAGCAGTTCTTC
-,TRBD1,TRBV5-3,TRBJ2-7,CARSLPDRAHHEQYF,TGTGCCAGAAGCTTGCCCGACAGGGCGCACCACGAGCAGTACTTC
-,-,TRBV29-1,TRBJ1-2,CSVLRSNYGYTF,TGCAGCGTTCTGCGATCGAACTATGGCTACACCTTC
-,TRBD1,TRBV6-5,TRBJ1-1,CASKPRGPNTEAFF,TGTGCCAGCAAACCCAGGGGGCCAAACACTGAAGCTTTCTTT
few,-,TRBV5-6,TRBJ1-2,CASSLGVNYGYTF,TGTGCCAGCAGCTTGGGAGTTAACTATGGCTACACCTTC
-,-,TRBV5-1,TRBJ2-1,CASSFRRGHNEQFF,TGCGCCAGCAGCTTCCGGCGAGGGCACAATGAGCAGTTCTTC
-,TRBD2,TRBV6-5,TRBJ2-1,CASSTSGGRHNEQFF,TGTGCCAGCAGTACTAGCGGGGGGCGCCACAATGAGCAGTTCTTC
-,-,TRBV10-3,TRBJ1-4,CAIRIPRRRKLEKLFF,TGTGCCATCAGAATACCTAGACGAAGGAAACTTGAAAAACTGTTTTTT
-,-,TRBV19,TRBJ1-6,CASSLQSRSTSPLHF,TGTGCCAGTAGCCTCCAGAGTCGGAGTACTTCACCCCTCCACTTT
-,-,TRBV7-9,TRBJ1-1,CASSLVTGNTEAFF,TGTGCCAGCAGCTTAGTAACCGGGAACACTGAAGCTTTCTTT
-,-,TRBV6-5,TRBJ2-2,CASRADSPIGELFF,TGTGCCAGCAGGGCCGACTCCCCAATCGGGGAGCTGTTTTTT
-,TRBD1,TRBV5-5,TRBJ2-5,CASSLDRVFETQYF,TGTGCCAGCAGCCTGGACAGGGTTTTTGAGACCCAGTACTTC
-,-,TRBV18,TRBJ2-1,CASSPLSSVSYNEQFF,TGTGCCAGCTCACCACTTTCTAGCGTCTCCTACAATGAGCAGTTCTTC
-,-,TRBV7-8,TRBJ2-5,CASSLRRWRETQYF,TGTGCCAGCAGCCTCCGGCGGTGGCGGGAGACCCAGTACTTC